This T cell receptor (beta chain) was identified during a study of shared clonotypes between healthy human individuals. Background on the study: Plates per donor: three CD4 naive, three CD4 memory, two CD8 naive, one CD8 memory. Study-wide results and caveats: The study sampled only blood, and tissue repertoires likely differ.

J lost 7 bases, V lost 4 bases, and 6 bases had no gene match. Germline-derived CDR1 and CDR2 are SNHLY and FYNNEI. The CDR3 extends over 13 amino acids. As to this clone: As yet, its antigen is unknown.

The authors ran the assay at deep level. Each cell subset's genomic DNA was divided evenly among several immunoSEQ plates. The assay was immunoSEQ multiplex PCR, and TCRdb's table has in-frame clones only and misses some. Here the sample spans about 2.3 million clones, about 90% being singletons. The specimen was naive CD4+ T cells from PBMCs. The sample's subset: CD45RA+ positively selected. V usage is TRBV2 and J usage is TRBJ2-7, with 8 bases that match TRBD2. This TCR came from a young man in good health. Some clones in this sample may be carry-over from other donors' samples. The CDR3 nucleotides read TGTGCCAGCAGTGGACTAGCGTCGGGGGAGCAGTACTTC. Protein sequence: CASSGLASGEQYF.